A selection of T cell receptor beta chains follows, all from one sample in a study of cytomegalovirus exposure and HLA in healthy donors. TCRdb's copy holds only in-frame clones and misses some; the assay was immunoSEQ multiplex PCR. The repertoire includes 75,000 to 95,000 clones, 96% of them detected once, and around 0.78% sits in the top ten. Source material: PBMCs. Source of these receptors: a man aged 18 to 30 in good health and CMV-seronegative. CDR3s include the opening cysteine and the closing phenylalanine or tryptophan. The D gene is left open where the match is weak. Rows may omit the clone size; those that give it use once, few, many or a size class.

abundance: .
j_gene: TRBJ1-1
v_gene: TRBV2
d_gene: .
CDR3nt: TGTGCCAGCAGTCCTTATGGGCAGGGAGGTACGGGGAACACTGAAGCTTTCTTT
CDR3aa: CASSPYGQGGTGNTEAFF

abundance: .
j_gene: TRBJ2-2
v_gene: TRBV5-4
d_gene: .
CDR3nt: TGTGCCAGCAGCCCTACGGTTGGAGTGAACACCGGGGAGCTGTTTTTT
CDR3aa: CASSPTVGVNTGELFF

abundance: .
j_gene: TRBJ1-2
v_gene: TRBV6-1
d_gene: TRBD1
CDR3nt: TGTGCCAGCAGAGACAGGGGACCCTATGGCTACACCTTC
CDR3aa: CASRDRGPYGYTF

abundance: once
j_gene: TRBJ2-3
v_gene: TRBV9
d_gene: TRBD1
CDR3nt: TGTGCCAGCAGCGTAGGGACAGGGGGCGGATTAGTCTCAGATACGCAGTATTTT
CDR3aa: CASSVGTGGGLVSDTQYF

abundance: .
j_gene: TRBJ2-2
v_gene: TRBV5-1
d_gene: TRBD1
CDR3nt: TGCGCCAGCAGCTTGGGGCTTACAGGGGATGGCACCGGGGAGCTGTTTTTT
CDR3aa: CASSLGLTGDGTGELFF

abundance: .
j_gene: TRBJ1-3
v_gene: TRBV6-1
d_gene: TRBD1
CDR3nt: TGTGCCAGCGGGACAGGCGGAAACACCATATATTTT
CDR3aa: CASGTGGNTIYF

abundance: .
j_gene: TRBJ2-1
v_gene: TRBV7-9
d_gene: .
CDR3nt: TGTGCCAGCAGCCAACGGGGCAATGAGCAGTTCTTC
CDR3aa: CASSQRGNEQFF

abundance: .
j_gene: TRBJ2-2
v_gene: TRBV11-3
d_gene: TRBD2
CDR3nt: TGTGCCAGCAGCCGGCGGACTAGCGGAGCCGGGGAGCTGTTTTTT
CDR3aa: CASSRRTSGAGELFF

abundance: once
j_gene: TRBJ1-1
v_gene: TRBV11-2
d_gene: .
CDR3nt: TGTGCCAGCAGCTTAGATAGGAACACTGAAGCTTTCTTT
CDR3aa: CASSLDRNTEAFF

abundance: .
j_gene: TRBJ1-2
v_gene: TRBV28
d_gene: .
CDR3nt: TGTGCCAGCAGTCCGCCGGGCTATGGCTACACCTTC
CDR3aa: CASSPPGYGYTF

abundance: once
j_gene: TRBJ2-5
v_gene: TRBV5-5
d_gene: .
CDR3nt: TGTGCCAGCAGCTTGTGGGGCAACCAAGAGACCCAGTACTTC
CDR3aa: CASSLWGNQETQYF

abundance: .
j_gene: TRBJ1-2
v_gene: TRBV27
d_gene: .
CDR3nt: TGTGCCAGCAGTTTTAGAGGAGGGGCAGTTGGCTACACCTTC
CDR3aa: CASSFRGGAVGYTF

abundance: .
j_gene: TRBJ2-2
v_gene: TRBV11-3
d_gene: TRBD2
CDR3nt: TGTGCCAGCAGCCTCCGGACTAGTGGAACCGGGGAGCTGTTTTTT
CDR3aa: CASSLRTSGTGELFF

abundance: .
j_gene: TRBJ2-3
v_gene: TRBV6-6
d_gene: TRBD2
CDR3nt: TGTGCCAGCAGCCCCGGGACTAAGATCACAGATACGCAGTATTTT
CDR3aa: CASSPGTKITDTQYF

abundance: .
j_gene: TRBJ2-1
v_gene: TRBV27
d_gene: .
CDR3nt: TGTGCCAGCAGTGCCTCAGGGTATGATGAGCAGTTCTTC
CDR3aa: CASSASGYDEQFF

abundance: .
j_gene: TRBJ1-2
v_gene: TRBV6-5
d_gene: .
CDR3nt: TGTGCCAGCACGACGTGGCGGGGCGAAAACTATGGCTACACCTTC
CDR3aa: CASTTWRGENYGYTF

abundance: .
j_gene: TRBJ2-3
v_gene: TRBV27
d_gene: .
CDR3nt: TGTGCCAGCAGTTTCGTGGGAGCACAAAATACGCAGTATTTT
CDR3aa: CASSFVGAQNTQYF

abundance: .
j_gene: TRBJ1-2
v_gene: TRBV19
d_gene: .
CDR3nt: TGTGCCAGTAGTATAGAGAACAGGGACTATGGCTACACCTTC
CDR3aa: CASSIENRDYGYTF

abundance: .
j_gene: TRBJ2-5
v_gene: TRBV7-9
d_gene: .
CDR3nt: TGTGCCAGCAGGTTAGGGTCCATGGGAGCCGAAGAGACCCAGTACTTC
CDR3aa: CASRLGSMGAEETQYF

abundance: once
j_gene: TRBJ2-7
v_gene: TRBV11-2
d_gene: .
CDR3nt: TGTGCCAGCAGCTCCCTGAGGACTGGGAACTCCTACGAGCAGTACTTC
CDR3aa: CASSSLRTGNSYEQYF

abundance: .
j_gene: TRBJ1-1
v_gene: TRBV27
d_gene: TRBD1
CDR3nt: TGTGCCAGCGTTAACAGGGGTGGGCTGAACACTGAAGCTTTCTTT
CDR3aa: CASVNRGGLNTEAFF

abundance: once
j_gene: TRBJ2-1
v_gene: TRBV4-2
d_gene: TRBD2
CDR3nt: TGTGCCAGCAGCCAAAGGACTTCAGGGACTAGCGGGAGGTTTTCCTCCTACAATGAGCAGTTCTTC
CDR3aa: CASSQRTSGTSGRFSSYNEQFF

abundance: .
j_gene: TRBJ2-6
v_gene: TRBV7-9
d_gene: TRBD1
CDR3nt: TGTGCCAGCAGCTCGCCGGGACAGATATCTGGGGCCAACGTCCTGACTTTC
CDR3aa: CASSSPGQISGANVLTF

abundance: .
j_gene: TRBJ1-3
v_gene: TRBV11-2
d_gene: .
CDR3nt: TGTGCCAGCAGCTTAGTGGGGGGATCTCCTGGAAACACCATATATTTT
CDR3aa: CASSLVGGSPGNTIYF

abundance: .
j_gene: TRBJ2-2
v_gene: TRBV2
d_gene: .
CDR3nt: TGTGCCAGCAGGCCCGCACTTGGTACCGGGGAGCTGTTTTTT
CDR3aa: CASRPALGTGELFF

abundance: .
j_gene: TRBJ1-2
v_gene: TRBV29-1
d_gene: .
CDR3nt: TGCAGCGGCCGGTATAGCTATGGCTACACCTTC
CDR3aa: CSGRYSYGYTF

abundance: .
j_gene: TRBJ2-3
v_gene: TRBV11-2
d_gene: .
CDR3nt: TGTGCCAGCAGCCCTAGCCGACAGGGCACAGATACGCAGTATTTT
CDR3aa: CASSPSRQGTDTQYF

abundance: .
j_gene: TRBJ1-2
v_gene: TRBV28
d_gene: TRBD1
CDR3nt: TGTGCCAGCAGTTTGATTATACAGGGGATTATCCACTATGGCTACACCTTC
CDR3aa: CASSLIIQGIIHYGYTF

abundance: once
j_gene: TRBJ2-2
v_gene: TRBV29-1
d_gene: TRBD2
CDR3nt: TGCAGCGTCGAACTAGCGGGAGGGCGTATCACCGGGGAGCTGTTTTTT
CDR3aa: CSVELAGGRITGELFF

abundance: .
j_gene: TRBJ2-1
v_gene: TRBV19
d_gene: TRBD1
CDR3nt: TGTGCCAGTAGTATAGTCCCGGGACAGGGGTACAATGAGCAGTTCTTC
CDR3aa: CASSIVPGQGYNEQFF

abundance: .
j_gene: TRBJ2-1
v_gene: TRBV11-2
d_gene: TRBD2
CDR3nt: TGTGCCAGCAGCTTAGAAAGGCTAGCGGGAGGTAAGCAGTTCTTC
CDR3aa: CASSLERLAGGKQFF

abundance: .
j_gene: TRBJ2-2
v_gene: TRBV6-5
d_gene: TRBD1
CDR3nt: TGTGCCAGCAGTTATCGGACAGGGGGCAGCGGGGAGCTGTTTTTT
CDR3aa: CASSYRTGGSGELFF

abundance: .
j_gene: TRBJ1-4
v_gene: TRBV2
d_gene: .
CDR3nt: TGTGCCAACATGGACAGCCTTAATGAAAAACTGTTTTTT
CDR3aa: CANMDSLNEKLFF

abundance: .
j_gene: TRBJ2-7
v_gene: TRBV6-5
d_gene: TRBD1
CDR3nt: TGTGCCAGCAGTGGCGGGACAGGTACCTACGAGCAGTACTTC
CDR3aa: CASSGGTGTYEQYF

abundance: once
j_gene: TRBJ2-7
v_gene: TRBV21-1
d_gene: .
CDR3nt: TGTGCCAGCAGCACCACTAATAAGACTAGCGGGAGAGGCCACTACGAGCAGTACTTC
CDR3aa: CASSTTNKTSGRGHYEQYF

abundance: .
j_gene: TRBJ1-2
v_gene: TRBV5-1
d_gene: .
CDR3nt: TGCGCCAGCAGCGCGGACATAAACTATGGCTACACCTTC
CDR3aa: CASSADINYGYTF

abundance: .
j_gene: TRBJ1-5
v_gene: TRBV19
d_gene: .
CDR3nt: TGTGCCAGTAGTACCCGGAGGGACCAGCCCCAGCATTTT
CDR3aa: CASSTRRDQPQHF

abundance: .
j_gene: TRBJ1-5
v_gene: TRBV10-3
d_gene: TRBD1
CDR3nt: TGTGCCATCAGTCTGGACAGGTCGGATCAGCCCCAGCATTTT
CDR3aa: CAISLDRSDQPQHF

abundance: once
j_gene: TRBJ2-1
v_gene: TRBV7-3
d_gene: TRBD2
CDR3nt: TGTGCCAGCAGCCACCAGGCTAGCGGGACAGTAAGTGAGCAGTTCTTC
CDR3aa: CASSHQASGTVSEQFF

abundance: .
j_gene: TRBJ2-1
v_gene: TRBV7-9
d_gene: .
CDR3nt: TGTGCCAGCAGCCACGACGGGTTCCCCCTGTTCTTC
CDR3aa: CASSHDGFPLFF

abundance: .
j_gene: TRBJ2-7
v_gene: TRBV15
d_gene: TRBD2
CDR3nt: TGTGCCACCAGCATAAGGACTAGCGGGAGTTACGAGCAGTACTTC
CDR3aa: CATSIRTSGSYEQYF

abundance: .
j_gene: TRBJ1-1
v_gene: TRBV5-1
d_gene: TRBD1
CDR3nt: TGCGCCAGCAGCTCCGGGACAGGGCTAATGAACACTGAAGCTTTCTTT
CDR3aa: CASSSGTGLMNTEAFF

abundance: .
j_gene: TRBJ1-2
v_gene: TRBV18
d_gene: TRBD1
CDR3nt: TGTGCCAGCTCCCCCGACAGGGACTATGGCTACACCTTC
CDR3aa: CASSPDRDYGYTF

abundance: .
j_gene: TRBJ1-1
v_gene: TRBV6-5
d_gene: TRBD1
CDR3nt: TGTGCCATAAGAAAGTCGAGACAGGGACCTGAAGCTTTCTTT
CDR3aa: CAIRKSRQGPEAFF

abundance: .
j_gene: TRBJ1-4
v_gene: TRBV5-1
d_gene: .
CDR3nt: TGCGCCAGCACCAGGACGGGGGAAAAACTGTTTTTT
CDR3aa: CASTRTGEKLFF

abundance: .
j_gene: TRBJ2-1
v_gene: TRBV5-1
d_gene: .
CDR3nt: TGCGCCAGCAGCTTGGTGGGGGGGCTCTACAATGAGCAGTTCTTC
CDR3aa: CASSLVGGLYNEQFF

abundance: .
j_gene: TRBJ1-1
v_gene: TRBV19
d_gene: .
CDR3nt: TGTGCCAGTAACTCGAACACTGAAGCTTTCTTT
CDR3aa: CASNSNTEAFF

abundance: .
j_gene: TRBJ2-3
v_gene: TRBV28
d_gene: .
CDR3nt: TGTGCCAGCAGTTTCCCTCGGGTGGGTTGGGCAGATACGCAGTATTTT
CDR3aa: CASSFPRVGWADTQYF

abundance: once
j_gene: TRBJ2-1
v_gene: TRBV6-5
d_gene: TRBD2
CDR3nt: TGTGCCAGCAGGAGAGCGGGAGCGAACTACAATGAGCAGTTCTTC
CDR3aa: CASRRAGANYNEQFF

abundance: .
j_gene: TRBJ2-5
v_gene: TRBV4-1
d_gene: .
CDR3nt: TGCGCCAGCAGCCAAGATCTATATCAGGGGGAGACCCAGTACTTC
CDR3aa: CASSQDLYQGETQYF

abundance: .
j_gene: TRBJ1-1
v_gene: TRBV30
d_gene: .
CDR3nt: TGTGCCTGGGGCAGGGAAAAGAACACTGAAGCTTTCTTT
CDR3aa: CAWGREKNTEAFF

abundance: .
j_gene: TRBJ1-1
v_gene: TRBV29-1
d_gene: TRBD1
CDR3nt: TGCAGCGTCGTTGTCCCGGGACAGGGACCCAGTGACGCTTTCTTT
CDR3aa: CSVVVPGQGPSDAFF

abundance: once
j_gene: TRBJ1-5
v_gene: TRBV6-7
d_gene: TRBD1
CDR3nt: TGTGCCAGCAAAACCGATACAAATTCGACAGGGAGTTCCTCTGGGCTCAATCAGCCCCAGCATTTT
CDR3aa: CASKTDTNSTGSSSGLNQPQHF

abundance: .
j_gene: TRBJ2-7
v_gene: TRBV6-1
d_gene: .
CDR3nt: TGTGCCAGCAGTGAAACAGGAGACGAGCAGTACTTC
CDR3aa: CASSETGDEQYF

abundance: .
j_gene: TRBJ2-7
v_gene: TRBV20-1
d_gene: .
CDR3nt: TGCAGTGCCCAAGGGAGCTACGAGCAGTACTTC
CDR3aa: CSAQGSYEQYF

abundance: .
j_gene: TRBJ2-2
v_gene: TRBV5-1
d_gene: .
CDR3nt: TGCGCCAGCAGCTTGTCGACAGTCTCCGGGGAGCTGTTTTTT
CDR3aa: CASSLSTVSGELFF

abundance: .
j_gene: TRBJ2-1
v_gene: TRBV15
d_gene: .
CDR3nt: TGTGCCACCAGCAACACGCGGGTACGGAATGAGCAGTTCTTC
CDR3aa: CATSNTRVRNEQFF

abundance: .
j_gene: TRBJ2-3
v_gene: TRBV6-6
d_gene: .
CDR3nt: TGTGCCAGCAGCCACGTTTGGGGGGGCACAGATACGCAGTATTTT
CDR3aa: CASSHVWGGTDTQYF

abundance: .
j_gene: TRBJ2-1
v_gene: TRBV27
d_gene: TRBD2
CDR3nt: TGTGCCAGCAGTTTCATCGGTGCGGGACTAGCGGGAGCTGATGAGCAGTTCTTC
CDR3aa: CASSFIGAGLAGADEQFF

abundance: .
j_gene: TRBJ1-5
v_gene: TRBV27
d_gene: .
CDR3nt: TGTGCCAGCAGTTTATCGGGGGGGGTTATGCCCCAGCATTTT
CDR3aa: CASSLSGGVMPQHF